The 8 T cell receptor beta chains given below trace back to one sample, sequenced in a study of monozygotic twins with inflammatory bowel disease. One entry per CDR3 protein, without DNA, is what TCRdb gives after re-calling the 5' RACE reads. This repertoire comprises about 160,000 distinct CDR3 sequences; its ten largest clones make up 2.4%. Sequenced input: blood. Receptor source: a human donor with ulcerative colitis or Crohn's disease, or a healthy co-twin of an affected twin (not recorded which).

This chain connects TRBV18 to TRBJ1-4; TCRdb designates TRBD1, a call that cannot be tested without DNA. The CDR3 totals 15 residues. CDR1 KGHSH and CDR2 LQKENI come from the germline V gene. CDR3: CASSQGTISGEKLFF.

The rearrangement joins TRBV4-1 to TRBJ2-1; TCRdb picks TRBD1, but there is no DNA to check that call. Germline V CDR1 and CDR2: MGHRA, YSYEKL. This CDR3 has 15 residues. The CDR3 spells CASSPNPGEYNEQFF.

The chain has TRBV7-2 and TRBJ1-4; TCRdb indicates TRBD1, and absent DNA this call remains unverified. Germline assignment: CDR1 SGHTA and CDR2 FQGNSA. The CDR3 extends over 18 amino acids. The CDR3 loop reads CASSLSHADGGSYEKLFF.

This sequence joins TRBV5-1 and TRBJ1-1; TCRdb picks TRBD1, but there is no DNA to check that call. Germline V gene lookup returns CDR1 SGHRS and CDR2 YFSETQ. The length of the CDR3 is 15 residues. CDR3 protein: CASSKNRDYNTEAFF.

CDR3 protein: CASSLSDRGGANEQFF. The chain joins TRBV12-3 or TRBV12-4 to TRBJ2-1; TCRdb picks TRBD1, but there is no DNA to check that call. This CDR3 is built from 16 residues.

The chain employs TRBV7-8 and TRBJ1-2; TCRdb selects TRBD1, and the lack of DNA leaves this call unchecked. From germline, CDR1 is SGHVS and CDR2 FQNEAQ. This CDR3 region has 15 residues. The CDR3 spells CASSLGRLSLHGYTF.

This chain links TRBV4-2 with TRBJ2-6; TCRdb's D call, TRBD1, is unchecked because there is no DNA. CDR1 is LGHNA, CDR2 YNFKEQ, per germline. This CDR3 contains 16 residues. CDR3 sequence reads: CASSQDGGRGADVLTF.

The V call is TRBV5-1, the J call TRBJ2-2; with no DNA, the TCRdb D assignment of TRBD1 cannot be verified. This CDR3 is built from 16 residues. The V gene's germline CDR1 is SGHRS and CDR2 YFSETQ. This CDR3 reads CASSLPLTGDGGELFF.